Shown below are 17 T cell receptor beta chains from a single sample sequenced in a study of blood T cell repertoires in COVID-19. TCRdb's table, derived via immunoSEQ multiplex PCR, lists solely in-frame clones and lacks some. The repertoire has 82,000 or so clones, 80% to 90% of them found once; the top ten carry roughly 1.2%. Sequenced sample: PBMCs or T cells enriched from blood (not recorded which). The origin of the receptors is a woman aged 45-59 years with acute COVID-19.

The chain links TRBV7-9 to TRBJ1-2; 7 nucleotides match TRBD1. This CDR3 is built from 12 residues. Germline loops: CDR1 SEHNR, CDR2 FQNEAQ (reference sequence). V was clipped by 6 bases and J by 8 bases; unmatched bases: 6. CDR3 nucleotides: TGTGCCAGCAGTCGGGACAGTCGGGGCTACACCTTC. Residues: CASSRDSRGYTF.

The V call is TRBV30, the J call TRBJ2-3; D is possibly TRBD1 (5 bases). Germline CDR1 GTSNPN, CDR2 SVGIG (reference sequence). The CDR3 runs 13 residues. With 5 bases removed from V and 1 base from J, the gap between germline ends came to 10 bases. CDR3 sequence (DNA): TGTGCCTGGGACAGTCCTGGCACAGATACGCAGTATTTT. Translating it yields CAWDSPGTDTQYF. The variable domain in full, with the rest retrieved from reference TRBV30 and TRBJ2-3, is SQTIHQWPATLVQPVGSPLSLECTVEGTSNPNLYWYRQAAGRGLQLLFYSVGIGQISSEVPQNLSASRPQDRQFILSSKKLLLSDSGFYLCAWDSPGTDTQYFGPGTRLTVL.

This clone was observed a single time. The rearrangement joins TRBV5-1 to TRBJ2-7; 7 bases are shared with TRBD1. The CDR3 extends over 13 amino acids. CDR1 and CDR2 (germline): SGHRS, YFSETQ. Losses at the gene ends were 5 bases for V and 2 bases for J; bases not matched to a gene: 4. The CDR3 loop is CASRATGPYEQYF. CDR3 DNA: TGCGCCAGCAGGGCGACAGGGCCCTACGAGCAGTACTTC.

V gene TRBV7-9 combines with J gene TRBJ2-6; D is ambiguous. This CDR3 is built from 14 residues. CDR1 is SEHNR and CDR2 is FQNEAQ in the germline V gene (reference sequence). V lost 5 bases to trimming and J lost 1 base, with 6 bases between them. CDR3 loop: CASSPVSGANVLTF. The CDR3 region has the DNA TGTGCCAGCAGCCCGGTGTCTGGGGCCAACGTCCTGACTTTC.

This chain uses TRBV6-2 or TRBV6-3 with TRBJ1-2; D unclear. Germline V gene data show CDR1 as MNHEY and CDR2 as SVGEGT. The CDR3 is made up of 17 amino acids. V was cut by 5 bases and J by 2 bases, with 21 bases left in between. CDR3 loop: CASSLHVRVLENYGYTF. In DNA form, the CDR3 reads TGTGCCAGCAGTCTACACGTCCGGGTCCTGGAGAACTATGGCTACACCTTC.

This CDR3 reads CASSLIGAGGRATNEKLFF. The CDR3 coding sequence is TGTGCCAGCAGTTTAATCGGGGCCGGGGGTAGAGCAACTAATGAAAAACTGTTTTTT. This chain joins TRBV27 and TRBJ1-4; TRBD1 might be the D (5 bases). The CDR3 has 19 amino acids. V lost 2 bases and J 0 bases, leaving 19 bases between the germline ends. Germline V gene lookup returns CDR1 MNHEY and CDR2 SMNVEV (reference sequence).

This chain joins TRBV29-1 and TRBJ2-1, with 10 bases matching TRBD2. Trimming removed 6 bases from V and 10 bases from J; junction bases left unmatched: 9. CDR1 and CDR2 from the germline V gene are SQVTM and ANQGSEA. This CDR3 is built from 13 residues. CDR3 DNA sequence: TGCAGCGTAAGCAGCGGGGGGGCCGGGGAGCAGTTCTTC. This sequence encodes CSVSSGGAGEQFF.

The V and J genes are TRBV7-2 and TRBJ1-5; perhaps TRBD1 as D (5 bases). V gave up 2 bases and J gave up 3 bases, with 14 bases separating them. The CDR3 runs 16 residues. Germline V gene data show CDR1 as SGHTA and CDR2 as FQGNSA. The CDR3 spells CASSLMAGPNNQPQHF. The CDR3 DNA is TGTGCCAGCAGCTTAATGGCAGGGCCTAACAATCAGCCCCAGCATTTT.

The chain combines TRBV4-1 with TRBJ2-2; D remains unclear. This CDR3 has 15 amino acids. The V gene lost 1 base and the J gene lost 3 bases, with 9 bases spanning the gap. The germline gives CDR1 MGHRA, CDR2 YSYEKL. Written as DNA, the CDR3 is TGCGCCAGCAGCCAAGTTTTCGTCGACACCGGGGAGCTGTTTTTT. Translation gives CASSQVFVDTGELFF.

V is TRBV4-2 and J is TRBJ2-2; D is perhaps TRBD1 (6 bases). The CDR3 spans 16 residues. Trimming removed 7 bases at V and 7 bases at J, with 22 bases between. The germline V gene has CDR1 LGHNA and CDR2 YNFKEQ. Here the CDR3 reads CASTPRGSEGDGELFF. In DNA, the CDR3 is TGTGCCAGCACCCCAAGAGGGTCTGAGGGGGACGGGGAGCTGTTTTTT.

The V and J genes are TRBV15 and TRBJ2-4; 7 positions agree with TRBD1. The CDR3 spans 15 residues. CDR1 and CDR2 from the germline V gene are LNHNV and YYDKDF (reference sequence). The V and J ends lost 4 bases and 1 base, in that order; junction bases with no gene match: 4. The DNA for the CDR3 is TGTGCCACCAGCACAGGGGGATTGGCCAAAAACATTCAGTACTTC. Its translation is CATSTGGLAKNIQYF.

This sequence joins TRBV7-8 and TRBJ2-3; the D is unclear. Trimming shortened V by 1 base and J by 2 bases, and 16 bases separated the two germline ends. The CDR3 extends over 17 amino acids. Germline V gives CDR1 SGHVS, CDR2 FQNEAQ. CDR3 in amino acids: CASSLVEPHTYTDTQYF. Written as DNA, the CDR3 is TGTGCCAGCAGCTTAGTCGAGCCTCATACCTACACAGATACGCAGTATTTT.

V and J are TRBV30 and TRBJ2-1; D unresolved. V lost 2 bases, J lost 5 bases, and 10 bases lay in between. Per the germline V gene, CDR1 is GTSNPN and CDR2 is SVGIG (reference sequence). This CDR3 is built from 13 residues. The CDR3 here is CAWSPEADNEQFF. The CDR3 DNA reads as TGTGCCTGGAGTCCCGAGGCCGACAATGAGCAGTTCTTC.

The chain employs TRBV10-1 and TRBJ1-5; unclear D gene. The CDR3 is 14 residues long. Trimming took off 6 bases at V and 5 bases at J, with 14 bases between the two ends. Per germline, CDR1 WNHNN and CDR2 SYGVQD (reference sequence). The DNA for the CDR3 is TGCGCCAGCAGCTCTGGGAGGTCCGATCAGCCCCAGCATTTT. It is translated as CASSSGRSDQPQHF.

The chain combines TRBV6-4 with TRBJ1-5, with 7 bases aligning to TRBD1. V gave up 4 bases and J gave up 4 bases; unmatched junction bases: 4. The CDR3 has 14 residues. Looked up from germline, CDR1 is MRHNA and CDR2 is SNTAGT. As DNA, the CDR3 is TGTGCCAGCAGTGCCGGGACAGATAATCAGCCCCAGCATTTT. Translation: CASSAGTDNQPQHF.

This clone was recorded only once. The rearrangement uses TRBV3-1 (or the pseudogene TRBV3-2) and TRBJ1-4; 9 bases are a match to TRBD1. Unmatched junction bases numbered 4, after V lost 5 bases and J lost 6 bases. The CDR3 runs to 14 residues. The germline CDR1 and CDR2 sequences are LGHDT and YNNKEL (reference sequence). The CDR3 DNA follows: TGTGCCAGCAGCTCGGGACAGGGAGATGAAAAACTGTTTTTT. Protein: CASSSGQGDEKLFF.

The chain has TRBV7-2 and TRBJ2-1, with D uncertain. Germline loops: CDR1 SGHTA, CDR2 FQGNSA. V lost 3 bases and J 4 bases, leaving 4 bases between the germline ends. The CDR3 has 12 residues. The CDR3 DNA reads TGTGCCAGCAGCTTTATATACAATGAGCAGTTCTTC. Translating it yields CASSFIYNEQFF.